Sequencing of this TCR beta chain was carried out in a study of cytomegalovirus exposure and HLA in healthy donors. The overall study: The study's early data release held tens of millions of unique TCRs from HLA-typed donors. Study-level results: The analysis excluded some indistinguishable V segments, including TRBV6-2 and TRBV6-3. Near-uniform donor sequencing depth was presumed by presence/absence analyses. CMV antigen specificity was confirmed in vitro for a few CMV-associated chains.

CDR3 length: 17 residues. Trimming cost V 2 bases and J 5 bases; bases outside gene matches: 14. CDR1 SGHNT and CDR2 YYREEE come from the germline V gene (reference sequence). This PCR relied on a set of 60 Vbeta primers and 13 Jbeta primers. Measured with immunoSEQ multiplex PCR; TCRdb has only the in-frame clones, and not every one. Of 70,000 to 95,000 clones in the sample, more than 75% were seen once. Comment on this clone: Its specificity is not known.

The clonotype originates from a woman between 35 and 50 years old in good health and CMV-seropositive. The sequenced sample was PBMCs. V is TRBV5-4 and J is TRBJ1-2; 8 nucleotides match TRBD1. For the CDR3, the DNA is TGTGCCAGCAGCTTCCTCTCAGGGCAGGGGGCTTGGTATGGCTACACCTTC. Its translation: CASSFLSGQGAWYGYTF. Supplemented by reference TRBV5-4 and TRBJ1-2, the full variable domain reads ETGVTQSPTHLIKTRGQQVTLRCSSQSGHNTVSWYQQALGQGPQFIFQYYREEENGRGNFPPRFSGLQFPNYSSELNVNALELDDSALYLCASSFLSGQGAWYGYTFGSGTRLTVV.